The 29 T cell receptor beta chains listed next were all sequenced from one sample in a study of T cell changes during pregnancy in multiple sclerosis. Assay: immunoSEQ multiplex PCR; the TCRdb copy retains only in-frame clones and omits some. This sample has tens of thousands of clones; 92% occur once, and the top ten carry about 1.4%. This specimen consisted of peripheral blood, obtained in the second trimester of pregnancy. The receptors shown here come from a female donor in good health, enrolled as a control in a pregnancy study.

The chain couples TRBV5-1 to TRBJ2-1; maybe TRBD2 (5 bases). Trimming shortened V by 1 base and J by 2 bases, and 13 bases separated the two germline ends. The CDR3 spans 16 residues. Looked up from germline, CDR1 is SGHRS and CDR2 is YFSETQ. Here the CDR3 reads CASSLITGSAYNEQFF. The DNA of the CDR3 is TGCGCCAGCAGCTTGATCACGGGGAGTGCCTACAATGAGCAGTTCTTC.

The rearrangement uses TRBV6-5 and TRBJ2-7, with D possibly being TRBD2 (5 bases). The CDR3 is 11 amino acids. The germline V gene has CDR1 MNHEY and CDR2 SVGAGI. V lost 10 bases and J 6 bases, leaving 13 bases between the germline ends. CDR3 protein: CATTLAGEQYF. The CDR3 DNA reads TGTGCCACCACTCTGGCGGGCGAGCAGTACTTC.

V is TRBV7-2 and J is TRBJ2-3, with no clear D. CDR1 is SGHTA, CDR2 FQGNSA, per germline. The CDR3 runs to 12 residues. V shed 1 base and J shed 5 bases, with 4 bases lying between them. DNA for the CDR3: TGTGCCAGCAGCTTAGTCGGAGATACGCAGTATTTT. Protein: CASSLVGDTQYF.

The gene calls are TRBV5-6 and TRBJ1-5; possibly TRBD1 for D (6 bases). CDR3 length: 16 amino acids. Germline assignment: CDR1 SGHDT and CDR2 YYEEEE. The ends were cut back, 0 bases at V and 7 bases at J, with 17 bases in the middle. The chain's CDR3 is CASSLAVKGGLQPQHF. The DNA of the CDR3 is TGTGCCAGCAGCTTGGCCGTGAAAGGGGGATTGCAGCCCCAGCATTTT.

This rearrangement joins TRBV28 to TRBJ1-2; a possible D gene is TRBD1 (5 bases). V lost 3 bases and J lost 8, with 10 bases in between. Germline CDR1 reads MDHEN; CDR2 reads SYDVKM. The CDR3 spans 12 residues. In DNA form, the CDR3 reads TGTGCCAGCAGTTTGCAGGGCCAGGGCTACACCTTC. Amino acids: CASSLQGQGYTF.

The rearrangement joins TRBV28 to TRBJ1-3; the D gene is possibly TRBD1 (5 bases). CDR1 and CDR2 (germline): MDHEN, SYDVKM. The CDR3 totals 15 residues. V lost 3 bases to trimming and J lost 0 bases, with 9 bases between them. The CDR3 DNA reads TGTGCCAGCAGTTTTAGGGGCCTCTCTGGAAACACCATATATTTT. It codes for CASSFRGLSGNTIYF.

The chain combines TRBV5-1 with TRBJ1-1; the D gene is possibly TRBD1 (6 bases). This CDR3 has 15 amino acids. V was pared by 4 bases and J by 1 base, with 14 bases between. Germline CDR1 SGHRS, CDR2 YFSETQ. CDR3 sequence reads: CASSLQGTENTEAFF. The CDR3, as DNA: TGCGCCAGCAGCCTGCAGGGGACGGAGAACACTGAAGCTTTCTTT.

This clone appeared a single time. The rearrangement uses TRBV4-1 and TRBJ2-7; D may be TRBD2 (5 bases). Germline lookup yields CDR1 MGHRA and CDR2 YSYEKL. This CDR3 is 13 amino acids long. Trimming removed 4 bases at V and 3 bases at J, with 10 bases between. The CDR3 DNA is TGCGCCAGCAGCCCCGGAGAGGGCTACGAGCAGTACTTC. Translated: CASSPGEGYEQYF.

The chain uses TRBV27 and TRBJ2-7; 9 positions match TRBD1. The CDR3 consists of 13 residues. Looked up from germline, CDR1 is MNHEY and CDR2 is SMNVEV (reference sequence). V shed 2 bases and J 7 bases; nucleotides not matched to a gene: 3. The CDR3 nucleotides are TGTGCCAGCAGTTTAGGACAGGGGTGGGAGCAGTACTTC. It specifies CASSLGQGWEQYF.

This clone has just a few counts. The CDR3 protein is CASSSIAGGNTDTQYF. CDR3 in DNA: TGTGCCAGCAGTTCTATAGCGGGAGGGAACACAGATACGCAGTATTTT. The V and J genes are TRBV6-5 and TRBJ2-3, with TRBD2 matching over 11 bases. V was pared by 4 bases and J by 2 bases, with 5 bases of the junction left unmatched. This CDR3 is 16 amino acids long. Germline CDR1 and CDR2: MNHEY and SVGAGI.

This chain connects TRBV27 to TRBJ2-3; D not certain. The length of the CDR3 is 12 residues. Deletions cut 1 base from V and 5 bases from J, with 4 bases between. Per germline, CDR1 MNHEY and CDR2 SMNVEV (reference sequence). The CDR3 coding sequence is TGTGCCAGCAGTTTATTCGGAGATACGCAGTATTTT. Residues: CASSLFGDTQYF.

The chain recombines TRBV5-3 with TRBJ1-4; D ambiguous. TRBV5-3 is marked as an open reading frame, function uncertain. V lost 3 bases, J lost 8 bases, and 8 bases lay in between. The CDR3 runs to 12 residues. CDR3 sequence (DNA): TGTGCCAGAAGCTCTCCCCTCGAAAAACTGTTTTTT. It codes for CARSSPLEKLFF.

The rearrangement uses TRBV30 and TRBJ2-7; TRBD1 matches at 9 bases. V shed 4 bases and J 2 bases; nucleotides not matched to a gene: 6. Germline V gene data show CDR1 as GTSNPN and CDR2 as SVGIG (reference sequence). The CDR3 runs 14 residues. CDR3 nucleotide sequence: TGTGCCTGGAACAGGGACAGGGCAACCTACGAGCAGTACTTC. As protein: CAWNRDRATYEQYF. Full variable domain (remainder filled in from reference TRBV30 and TRBJ2-7): SQTIHQWPATLVQPVGSPLSLECTVEGTSNPNLYWYRQAAGRGLQLLFYSVGIGQISSEVPQNLSASRPQDRQFILSSKKLLLSDSGFYLCAWNRDRATYEQYFGPGTRLTVT.

J is TRBJ2-7 and V is TRBV10-2; TRBD2 aligns across 13 bases. In germline, CDR1 is WSHSY, CDR2 SAAADI. V was clipped by 6 bases and J by 3 bases; unmatched bases: 5. The CDR3 sequence is 15 residues long. The DNA of the CDR3 is TGCGCCAGCAGCTTACTAGCGGGAGGGAACTACGAGCAGTACTTC. It yields the protein CASSLLAGGNYEQYF.

The rearrangement joins TRBV5-1 to TRBJ2-1; D not resolved. CDR1 is SGHRS and CDR2 is YFSETQ in the germline V gene. The germline V and J ends were trimmed by 0 bases and 3 bases, with 13 bases remaining between them. The CDR3 runs to 16 residues. CDR3 coding DNA: TGCGCCAGCAGCTTGGATGGAGCAGCTATCTACAATGAGCAGTTCTTC. It codes for CASSLDGAAIYNEQFF.

The chain couples TRBV7-2 to TRBJ2-7, with 8 positions matching TRBD1. The CDR3 totals 15 residues. Per germline, CDR1 SGHTA and CDR2 FQGNSA. After removal of 2 bases from V and 2 bases from J, the junction contained 5 bases not matched to a gene. The CDR3 loop reads CASSLTGGQAYEQYF. CDR3 coding DNA: TGTGCCAGCAGCTTAACCGGGGGACAGGCCTACGAGCAGTACTTC.

The rearrangement uses TRBV19 and TRBJ2-1; no clear D gene. This CDR3 is built from 14 residues. Per germline, CDR1 LNHDA and CDR2 SQIVND (reference sequence). Trimming cost V 3 bases and J 6 bases, with 12 bases left between them. The CDR3 coding sequence is TGTGCCAGTAGTATCCTGTCGTTTCGCAATGAGCAGTTCTTC. Amino acids: CASSILSFRNEQFF.

This chain uses TRBV6-1 with TRBJ1-4; 7 bases line up with TRBD1. Looked up from germline, CDR1 is MNHNS and CDR2 is SASEGT. After removal of 6 bases from V and 4 bases from J, the junction contained 5 bases not matched to a gene. This CDR3 is built from 14 residues. CDR3 nucleotides: TGTGCCAGCAGGGAGGGACAGTTTAATGAAAAACTGTTTTTT. Translating it yields CASREGQFNEKLFF.

This sequence joins TRBV9 and TRBJ2-2, with unresolved D. Germline loops: CDR1 SGDLS, CDR2 YYNGEE. This CDR3 is 15 amino acids long. V was cut by 0 bases and J by 6 bases, with 12 bases left in between. DNA for the CDR3: TGTGCCAGCAGCGTAGGACCCAGGTTCGCCGGGGAGCTGTTTTTT. Translating gives CASSVGPRFAGELFF.

V is TRBV4-2 and J is TRBJ2-7; TRBD2 matches 11 bases. J gave up 4 bases and V 3 bases, and 2 bases lay outside the gene matches. This CDR3 is 14 amino acids long. Looked up from germline, CDR1 is LGHNA and CDR2 is YNFKEQ. This chain's CDR3 is CASSHTSGSYEQYF. CDR3 DNA sequence: TGTGCCAGCAGCCACACTAGCGGGAGTTACGAGCAGTACTTC.

The rearrangement links TRBV29-1 to TRBJ1-2, with no clear D. Deletions cut 7 bases from V and 11 bases from J, with 20 bases between. The germline CDR1 and CDR2 sequences are SQVTM and ANQGSEA. CDR3 size: 12 residues. CDR3 sequence reads: CSAPGKRGGYTF. The CDR3 DNA reads as TGCAGCGCGCCGGGAAAACGAGGAGGGTACACCTTC.

The chain is built from TRBV6-1 and TRBJ2-3; 9 nucleotides line up with TRBD2. The CDR3 covers 15 residues. Germline CDR1 is MNHNS and CDR2 is SASEGT. After removal of 5 bases from V and 7 bases from J, the junction contained 10 bases not matched to a gene. CDR3 coding DNA: TGTGCCAGCAGTCTGGAGGCGGGAGGGAAACATACGCAGTATTTT. Its translation: CASSLEAGGKHTQYF.

This clone was recorded only once. This chain connects TRBV7-3 to TRBJ2-7; the match to TRBD2 covers 11 bases. The trim removed 4 bases at V and 2 bases at J, leaving 16 bases unmatched. The CDR3 is made up of 19 amino acids. Germline assignment: CDR1 SGHTA and CDR2 FQGTGA. Here the CDR3 reads CASSSWGRRGTSGPYEQYF. The CDR3 DNA follows: TGTGCCAGCAGCTCATGGGGCAGGCGAGGGACTAGCGGCCCCTACGAGCAGTACTTC.

The chain is built from TRBV29-1 and TRBJ2-7; D gene ambiguous. CDR1 is SQVTM and CDR2 is ANQGSEA in the germline V gene. This CDR3 has 11 amino acids. The V end lost 7 bases, the J end lost 0 bases, and 7 bases lay between the germline ends. DNA for the CDR3: TGCAGCGCGACTGCCTCCTACGAGCAGTACTTC. Translation gives CSATASYEQYF.

This chain joins TRBV5-1 and TRBJ2-3, with 9 bases identical to TRBD2. Trimming removed 1 base from V and 4 bases from J; junction bases left unmatched: 7. This CDR3 comprises 16 residues. Germline CDR1 reads SGHRS; CDR2 reads YFSETQ. DNA for the CDR3: TGCGCCAGCAGCTTGCTGGGCGGGGGGGCCCCAGATACGCAGTATTTT. Translation gives CASSLLGGGAPDTQYF. Based on the CDR3 plus reference TRBV5-1 and TRBJ2-3, the full variable domain is KAGVTQTPRYLIKTRGQQVTLSCSPISGHRSVSWYQQTPGQGLQFLFEYFSETQRNKGNFPGRFSGRQFSNSRSEMNVSTLELGDSALYLCASSLLGGGAPDTQYFGPGTRLTVL.

This chain uses TRBV19 with TRBJ2-3; 8 nucleotides align to TRBD2. Germline CDR1 LNHDA, CDR2 SQIVND (reference sequence). With V trimmed by 1 base and J by 2 bases, 5 bases remained unmatched. The length of the CDR3 is 16 residues. The CDR3 here is CASSIGPGRATDTQYF. The CDR3 DNA follows: TGTGCCAGTAGTATAGGGCCCGGGAGGGCCACAGATACGCAGTATTTT.

CDR3 protein: CASSQWGLRHGYTF. The CDR3 bases are TGCGCCAGCAGCCAATGGGGCCTTCGGCATGGCTACACCTTC. The chain has TRBV4-1 and TRBJ1-2; D is perhaps TRBD1 (5 bases). Germline CDR1 is MGHRA and CDR2 is YSYEKL. V gave up 2 bases and J gave up 6 bases, with 13 bases separating them. The CDR3 sequence is 14 residues long.

Comments on this clone: One end of the junction varies from germline; a read error may be responsible. V usage is TRBV28 and J usage is TRBJ2-7; no reliable D call. This CDR3 is 15 amino acids long. Germline CDR1 and CDR2: MDHEN and SYDVKM. As DNA, the CDR3 is TGTGCCAGCTGTTTACTCGGTCTTAGCTCCTACGAGCAGTACTTC. Translating it yields CASCLLGLSSYEQYF.

CDR3 nucleotides: TGTGCCAGCAGTGAAGCGCCCGGACAGGGGGGCTACGAGCAGTACTTC. Amino acids: CASSEAPGQGGYEQYF. The chain employs TRBV6-1 and TRBJ2-7, with TRBD1 matching 10 bases. The CDR3 spans 16 residues. V shed 0 bases, J shed 3 bases, and the junction held 5 bases outside the gene matches. Germline V gene sequence: CDR1 MNHNS, CDR2 SASEGT.